The 18 T cell receptor beta chains presented below share a single source sample, sequenced in a study of cytomegalovirus exposure and HLA in healthy donors. PCR used 60 Vbeta primers and 13 Jbeta primers. Profiled with immunoSEQ multiplex PCR; TCRdb holds only in-frame clones, not every one. The data show 60,000 to 75,000 clones, with roughly 69% seen just once and 3% held by the top ten. Sequencing used PBMCs. The receptors here all came from a woman between 50 and 59 years old in good health and CMV-seronegative.

There are a few counts of this clone. The V call is TRBV5-4, the J call TRBJ2-5, with D uncertain. V lost 0 bases and J lost 5, with 11 bases in between. This CDR3 is built from 14 residues. CDR1 is SGHNT and CDR2 is YYREEE in the germline V gene (reference sequence). The CDR3 region has the DNA TGTGCCAGCAGCTTGGGGGCATATGGGGAGACCCAGTACTTC. Translating it yields CASSLGAYGETQYF.

The chain recombines TRBV5-1 with TRBJ1-2; no definite D call. From germline, CDR1 is SGHRS and CDR2 YFSETQ. The germline V and J ends were trimmed by 0 bases and 4 bases, with 7 bases remaining between them. The CDR3 is made up of 13 amino acids. CDR3 DNA: TGCGCCAGCAGCTTGGGGCCGCCCTATGGCTACACCTTC. The encoded protein is CASSLGPPYGYTF.

V usage is TRBV4-3 and J usage is TRBJ2-6, with D perhaps TRBD2 (6 bases). Germline V gene sequence: CDR1 LGHNA, CDR2 YSLEER. The CDR3 spans 16 residues. Trimming removed 4 bases at V and 0 bases at J, with 10 bases between. The chain's CDR3 is CASSLLGGSGANVLTF. CDR3 sequence (DNA): TGCGCCAGCAGCCTGCTGGGGGGCTCTGGGGCCAACGTCCTGACTTTC.

This clone was seen a handful of times. The V and J genes are TRBV5-4 and TRBJ1-2, with 10 bases aligning to TRBD1. The germline CDR1 and CDR2 sequences are SGHNT and YYREEE (reference sequence). The CDR3 covers 14 residues. V lost 4 bases, J lost 8 bases, and 8 bases stayed unmatched. CDR3: CASSPRDRGRGYTF. The CDR3 DNA sequence: TGTGCCAGCAGCCCCCGGGACAGGGGTCGGGGCTACACCTTC.

The chain joins TRBV5-1 to TRBJ1-1; 8 bases are a match to TRBD1. This CDR3 is 14 amino acids long. V shed 4 bases, J shed 1 base, and the junction held 3 bases outside the gene matches. CDR1 is SGHRS and CDR2 is YFSETQ in the germline V gene. CDR3 DNA sequence: TGCGCCAGCAGCATAGGACAGGGGAACACTGAAGCTTTCTTT. Its protein is CASSIGQGNTEAFF.

In its sample, this clone was seen a few times. The chain employs TRBV5-4 and TRBJ2-1; D is possibly TRBD2 (5 bases). The germline V gene encodes CDR1 SGHNT and CDR2 YYREEE (reference sequence). Trimming cost V 2 bases and J 9 bases, with 9 bases left between them. This CDR3 region has 12 residues. Here the CDR3 reads CASSLLDFEQFF. The CDR3 DNA follows: TGTGCCAGCAGCTTACTAGATTTTGAGCAGTTCTTC.

The chain carries TRBV4-3 and TRBJ1-5, with no clear D. Germline CDR1 is LGHNA and CDR2 is YSLEER. Trimming removed 1 base at V and 3 bases at J, with 4 bases between. This CDR3 contains 13 residues. CDR3: CASSQGLNQPQHF. Written as DNA, the CDR3 is TGCGCCAGCAGCCAAGGGCTCAATCAGCCCCAGCATTTT.

This sequence joins TRBV5-1 and TRBJ1-4; 7 nucleotides agree with TRBD1. The CDR3 covers 15 residues. The germline gives CDR1 SGHRS, CDR2 YFSETQ. V dropped 4 bases and J dropped 6; count of bases not matched to a gene: 9. CDR3 sequence (DNA): TGCGCCAGCAGCATCGCCGGGACAGAGGATGAAAAACTGTTTTTT. This gives the protein CASSIAGTEDEKLFF.

The CDR3 DNA reads as TGTGCCAGCAGCGTAGGCGCATTCTCCTACGAGCAGTACTTC. Translating it yields CASSVGAFSYEQYF. The rearrangement links TRBV9 to TRBJ2-7; the D is unclear. The V end lost 0 bases, the J end lost 0 bases, and 7 bases lay between the germline ends. CDR3 length equals 14 residues. CDR1 and CDR2 (germline): SGDLS, YYNGEE.

This clone was observed at least ten times. The chain carries TRBV2 and TRBJ1-3, with D possibly being TRBD1 (5 bases). Trimming removed 6 bases at V and 2 bases at J, with 8 bases between. The CDR3 extends over 13 amino acids. From germline, CDR1 is SNHLY and CDR2 FYNNEI. Here the CDR3 DNA reads TGTGCCAGCAGAGGGGATACTGGAAACACCATATATTTT. This translates into CASRGDTGNTIYF.

The V and J genes are TRBV6-4 and TRBJ1-5; D is possibly TRBD1 (6 bases). CDR1 and CDR2 (germline): MRHNA, SNTAGT. Trimming removed 1 base from V and 2 bases from J, with 24 bases in between. The CDR3 covers 20 residues. CDR3 bases: TGTGCCAGCAGTGACTTGGGGGGGGAGGGGGAATTCGTTTGCAATCAGCCCCAGCATTTT. Translated, it gives CASSDLGGEGEFVCNQPQHF.

The V call is TRBV7-9, the J call TRBJ1-5; 8 nucleotides agree with TRBD1. The CDR3 spans 14 residues. Trimming cost V 5 bases and J 10 bases; bases outside gene matches: 10. Germline lookup yields CDR1 SEHNR and CDR2 FQNEAQ (reference sequence). As DNA, the CDR3 is TGTGCCAGCAGCGAGGACAGGGCCTTTGGTCCCCAGCATTTT. Its protein is CASSEDRAFGPQHF.

The chain combines TRBV9 with TRBJ2-5; a weak D match, TRBD2 (6 bases). Looked up from germline, CDR1 is SGDLS and CDR2 is YYNGEE. The V end was cut by 0 bases, the J end by 5 bases, with 11 bases between. CDR3 length: 14 amino acids. The DNA of the CDR3 is TGTGCCAGCAGCGTAGATGGAGGGGTGGAGACCCAGTACTTC. Protein: CASSVDGGVETQYF. Full variable domain (outside the CDR3, taken from reference TRBV9 and TRBJ2-5): DSGVTQTPKHLITATGQRVTLRCSPRSGDLSVYWYQQSLDQGLQFLIQYYNGEERAKGNILERFSAQQFPDLHSELNLSSLELGDSALYFCASSVDGGVETQYFGPGTRLLVL.

This chain uses TRBV18 with TRBJ2-3; D remains ambiguous. Between the trimmed V and J ends, which lost 1 base and 0 bases, there was a span of 8 bases. CDR3 length: 15 amino acids. Germline V gene lookup returns CDR1 KGHSH and CDR2 LQKENI. The CDR3 is CASSPLPRSTDTQYF. CDR3 coding DNA: TGTGCCAGCTCACCACTCCCGAGAAGCACAGATACGCAGTATTTT.

The V and J genes are TRBV5-1 and TRBJ2-1; TRBD1 agrees at 7 bases. The germline CDR1 and CDR2 sequences are SGHRS and YFSETQ. V was clipped by 1 base and J by 0 bases; unmatched bases: 7. CDR3 size: 17 residues. CDR3 sequence reads: CASSLQWTGSSYNEQFF. CDR3 sequence (DNA): TGCGCCAGCAGCTTGCAGTGGACAGGTAGCTCCTACAATGAGCAGTTCTTC.

The CDR3 DNA is TGCGCCAGCAGCGTCTTAGGGGTGGCGATCTCCTACGAGCAGTACTTC. Its protein is CASSVLGVAISYEQYF. The genes are TRBV5-1 and TRBJ2-7; D is possibly TRBD1 (5 bases). Germline V gene sequence: CDR1 SGHRS, CDR2 YFSETQ. The length of the CDR3 is 16 residues. Deletions cut 4 bases from V and 0 bases from J, with 17 bases between.

The J gene is TRBJ2-1, the V gene TRBV28; 9 bases fit TRBD1. Per germline, CDR1 MDHEN and CDR2 SYDVKM. CDR3 size: 15 residues. The junction had 12 bases not matched to a gene; V was cut back by 6 bases and J by 9 bases. As DNA, the CDR3 is TGTGCCAGCAGGGACCCGGGACAGGGTAATATTGAGCAGTTCTTC. Protein: CASRDPGQGNIEQFF.

By sample share, this clone is medium-sized. The rearrangement joins TRBV4-1 to TRBJ1-4; no definite D call. Germline CDR1 is MGHRA and CDR2 is YSYEKL. The V and J ends lost 3 bases and 8 bases respectively, with 13 bases between them. The CDR3 has 14 residues. The chain's CDR3 is CASSHPILSEKLFF. CDR3 sequence (DNA): TGCGCCAGCAGCCATCCTATTTTGTCCGAAAAACTGTTTTTT.